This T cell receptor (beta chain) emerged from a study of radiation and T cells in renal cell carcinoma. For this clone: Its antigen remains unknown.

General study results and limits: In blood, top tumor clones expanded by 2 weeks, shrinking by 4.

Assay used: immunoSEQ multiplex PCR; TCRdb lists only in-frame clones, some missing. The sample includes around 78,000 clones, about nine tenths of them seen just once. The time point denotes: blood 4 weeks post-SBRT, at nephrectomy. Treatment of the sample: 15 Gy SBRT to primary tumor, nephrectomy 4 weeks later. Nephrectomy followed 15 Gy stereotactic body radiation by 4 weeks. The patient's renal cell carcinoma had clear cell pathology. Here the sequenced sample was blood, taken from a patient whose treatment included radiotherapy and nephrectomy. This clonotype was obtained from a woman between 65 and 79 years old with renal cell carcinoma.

CDR3: CAISTGLAGASDTQYF. CDR3 nucleotides: TGTGCCATCAGTACAGGACTAGCGGGGGCCTCAGATACGCAGTATTTT. The rearrangement uses TRBV10-3 and TRBJ2-3; TRBD2 matches at 13 bases. The junction had 6 bases not matched to a gene; V was cut back by 5 bases and J by 4 bases. The V gene's germline CDR1 is ENHRY and CDR2 SYGVKD. The CDR3 has 16 residues.